Following are 18 T cell receptor beta chains from one sample sequenced in a study of blood T cell repertoires in COVID-19 (dated by TCRdb to 2019 to 2021). Libraries were constructed by the immunoSEQ multiplex PCR assay. TCRdb holds this immuneACCESS table with in-frame rearrangements only. Some clones are missing; in checked studies, unresolved V genes explain under half, and the rest has no known cause. The sample table contains about 330,000 clones; only one count was recorded for roughly nine tenths of them. Together, the top ten hold less than 20% of the sample. Material: PBMCs or T cells enriched from blood (not recorded which). These receptors all stem from a woman in her 30s who had recovered from COVID-19.

The CDR3 here is CASSYLGQGNQPQHF. The CDR3 DNA sequence: TGTGCCAGCAGTTATTTGGGACAGGGGAATCAGCCCCAGCATTTT. The chain links TRBV6-2 or TRBV6-3 to TRBJ1-5, with TRBD1 identical over 10 bases. Germline V gene lookup returns CDR1 MNHEY and CDR2 SVGEGT. V lost 3 bases to trimming and J lost 4 bases; unmatched junction nucleotides: 3. The CDR3 covers 15 residues.

The chain combines TRBV7-9 with TRBJ1-5; D gene uncertain. V dropped 1 base and J dropped 4 bases, with 14 bases sitting between them. The CDR3 runs to 16 residues. CDR1 SEHNR and CDR2 FQNEAQ come from the germline V gene (reference sequence). This CDR3 reads CASSLVDGVANQPQHF. The CDR3 DNA reads as TGTGCCAGCAGCTTAGTCGACGGGGTCGCTAATCAGCCCCAGCATTTT.

This sequence joins TRBV6-5 and TRBJ1-1; maybe TRBD1 (6 bases). Trimming took off 10 bases at V and 0 bases at J, with 15 bases between the two ends. The V gene's germline CDR1 is MNHEY and CDR2 SVGAGI. The CDR3 consists of 14 residues. This CDR3 reads CATLPRGLNTEAFF. The CDR3 coding sequence is TGTGCCACTTTACCCAGGGGATTGAACACTGAAGCTTTCTTT.

Details on this clone: The junction departs from the called germline gene at one end, perhaps through a read error. The gene calls are TRBV28 and TRBJ2-3; D gene ambiguous. Per the germline V gene, CDR1 is MDHEN and CDR2 is SYDVKM. This CDR3 contains 10 residues. The CDR3: CAKQVTWANF. The CDR3 DNA sequence: TGTGCCAAGCAGGTAACCTGGGCGAATTTT.

Only one count was recorded for this clone. The CDR3 DNA is TGTGCCAGCAGCACCCGGGGACTCCCCCCCTACGAGCAGTACTTC. Translated, it gives CASSTRGLPPYEQYF. The rearrangement links TRBV9 to TRBJ2-7; weak D call: TRBD2 (6 bases). V was trimmed by 4 bases and J by 2 bases, leaving 16 bases between them. This CDR3 spans 15 amino acids. CDR1 and CDR2 from the germline V gene are SGDLS and YYNGEE.

This clone was found once. This chain joins TRBV2 and TRBJ1-6, with 9 bases aligning to TRBD1. CDR1 SNHLY and CDR2 FYNNEI come from the germline V gene. This CDR3 contains 14 residues. Losses at the gene ends were 6 bases for V and 9 bases for J; bases not matched to a gene: 6. CDR3 region: CASSAGQGSSPLHF. Written as DNA, the CDR3 is TGTGCCAGCAGCGCCGGACAGGGGAGTTCACCCCTCCACTTT.

This chain uses TRBV28 with TRBJ2-7, with D perhaps matching TRBD1 (5 bases). Trimming took off 1 base at V and 5 bases at J, with 12 bases between the two ends. Germline loops: CDR1 MDHEN, CDR2 SYDVKM. CDR3 length: 14 amino acids. The CDR3 DNA sequence: TGTGCCAGCAGTTTATTCGGCAGGGTAAACGAGCAGTACTTC. Translated, it gives CASSLFGRVNEQYF.

CDR3: CASSQNWEQYF. For the CDR3, the DNA is TGTGCCAGCAGCCAGAACTGGGAGCAGTACTTC. The chain joins TRBV3-1 (or the pseudogene TRBV3-2) to TRBJ2-7; D call uncertain. The CDR3 extends over 11 amino acids. The germline V and J ends were trimmed by 3 bases and 7 bases, with 7 bases remaining between them. Looked up from germline, CDR1 is LGHDT and CDR2 is YNNKEL (reference sequence).

The V and J genes are TRBV7-9 and TRBJ1-4; D call uncertain. This CDR3 contains 11 residues. The V end was cut by 5 bases, the J end by 6 bases, with 4 bases between. CDR1 and CDR2 (germline): SEHNR, FQNEAQ (reference sequence). CDR3 coding DNA: TGTGCCAGCAGCCCTTATGAAAAACTGTTTTTT. Translating gives CASSPYEKLFF.

The chain links TRBV4-3 to TRBJ1-2; D is unclear. Trimming left V 0 bases short and J 5 bases short, with 10 bases between. CDR3 size: 14 residues. Per the germline V gene, CDR1 is LGHNA and CDR2 is YSLEER. The CDR3 spells CASSQEAGRYGYTF. In DNA, the CDR3 is TGCGCCAGCAGCCAAGAAGCCGGGAGATATGGCTACACCTTC.

The gene calls are TRBV9 and TRBJ2-5, with D perhaps TRBD1 (5 bases). With 0 bases removed from V and 7 bases from J, the gap between germline ends came to 13 bases. CDR3 length: 14 amino acids. CDR1 and CDR2 from the germline V gene are SGDLS and YYNGEE. DNA of the CDR3: TGTGCCAGCAGCGTAGGGAACAGGATGGCGACCCAGTACTTC. Translating it yields CASSVGNRMATQYF.

The J gene is TRBJ1-1, the V gene TRBV19; TRBD1 aligns across 8 bases. The CDR3 has 14 residues. Per the germline V gene, CDR1 is LNHDA and CDR2 is SQIVND (reference sequence). The J segment lost 4 bases and the V segment lost 5 bases, leaving 6 bases of the junction unmatched. Here the CDR3 DNA reads TGTGCCAGTAGTGTGACAGGGGTAATCACTGAAGCTTTCTTT. Its translation: CASSVTGVITEAFF.

The genes are TRBV2 and TRBJ1-1; 9 bases agree with TRBD1. CDR3 length: 11 residues. Trimming cost V 11 bases and J 5 bases; bases outside gene matches: 3. CDR1 SNHLY and CDR2 FYNNEI come from the germline V gene. CDR3 DNA: TGTGCCGACAGGGGGGGGACTGAAGCTTTCTTT. Its protein product is CADRGGTEAFF.

The rearrangement uses TRBV5-4 and TRBJ2-5; weak D call: TRBD1 (6 bases). Germline V lookup: CDR1 SGHNT, CDR2 YYREEE (reference sequence). CDR3 length: 14 residues. V lost 4 bases to trimming and J lost 3 bases, with 13 bases between them. The CDR3 sequence is CASSLRSGEETQYF. CDR3 DNA: TGTGCCAGCAGCCTCCGTTCAGGGGAAGAGACCCAGTACTTC.

The CDR3 nucleotides are TGTGCCATCAGTGATTCGGGGGGCCCGCTGGAGACCCAGTACTTC. This encodes CAISDSGGPLETQYF. This chain connects TRBV10-3 to TRBJ2-5; D may be TRBD2 (7 bases). V lost 3 bases and J 5 bases, leaving 16 bases between the germline ends. This CDR3 is built from 15 residues. CDR1 is ENHRY, CDR2 SYGVKD, per germline.

This rearrangement joins TRBV6-2 or TRBV6-3 to TRBJ2-7; D is ambiguous. This CDR3 comprises 12 residues. V lost 4 bases and J 12 bases, leaving 16 bases between the germline ends. The germline V gene has CDR1 MNHEY and CDR2 SVGEGT. This CDR3 reads CASSSRMTRRYF. The CDR3 DNA sequence: TGTGCCAGCAGTTCCCGGATGACCCGGAGGTACTTC.

The rearrangement links TRBV29-1 to TRBJ2-1; TRBD2 is a possible D gene (6 bases). Looked up from germline, CDR1 is SQVTM and CDR2 is ANQGSEA. V dropped 6 bases and J dropped 0 bases, with 15 bases sitting between them. The CDR3 consists of 15 residues. CDR3 DNA: TGCAGCGTCTCGGTAGCGGTAATCTCCTACAATGAGCAGTTCTTC. It translates to CSVSVAVISYNEQFF.

This chain links TRBV28 with TRBJ1-2; 10 nucleotides match TRBD1. Germline loops: CDR1 MDHEN, CDR2 SYDVKM. Trimming removed 6 bases from V and 2 bases from J; junction bases left unmatched: 6. The CDR3 covers 15 residues. The CDR3 loop is CASRLGQGVNYGYTF. DNA for the CDR3: TGTGCCAGCAGGCTCGGACAGGGGGTCAACTATGGCTACACCTTC.